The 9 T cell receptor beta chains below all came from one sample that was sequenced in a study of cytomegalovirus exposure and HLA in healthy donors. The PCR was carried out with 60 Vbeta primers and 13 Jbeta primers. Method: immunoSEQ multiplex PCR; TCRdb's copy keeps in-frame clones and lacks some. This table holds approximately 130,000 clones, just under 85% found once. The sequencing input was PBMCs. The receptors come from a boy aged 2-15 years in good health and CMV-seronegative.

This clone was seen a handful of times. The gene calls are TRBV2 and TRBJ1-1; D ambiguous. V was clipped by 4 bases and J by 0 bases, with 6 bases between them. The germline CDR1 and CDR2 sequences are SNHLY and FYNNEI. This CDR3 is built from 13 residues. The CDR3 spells CASSGQLNTEAFF. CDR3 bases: TGTGCCAGCAGTGGACAACTGAACACTGAAGCTTTCTTT. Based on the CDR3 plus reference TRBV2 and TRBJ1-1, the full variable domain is EPEVTQTPSHQVTQMGQEVILRCVPISNHLYFYWYRQILGQKVEFLVSFYNNEISEKSEIFDDQFSVERPDGSNFTLKIRSTKLEDSAMYFCASSGQLNTEAFFGQGTRLTVV.

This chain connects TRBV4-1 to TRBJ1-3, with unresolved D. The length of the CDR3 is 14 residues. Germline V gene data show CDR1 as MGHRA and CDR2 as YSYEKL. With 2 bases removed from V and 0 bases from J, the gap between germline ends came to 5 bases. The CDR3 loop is CASSQMSSGNTIYF. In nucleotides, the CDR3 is TGCGCCAGCAGCCAAATGAGCTCTGGAAACACCATATATTTT.

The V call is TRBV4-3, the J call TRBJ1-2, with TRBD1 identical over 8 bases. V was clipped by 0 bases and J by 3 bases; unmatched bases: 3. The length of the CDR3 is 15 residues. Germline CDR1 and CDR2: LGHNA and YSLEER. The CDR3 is CASSQDTGGHYGYTF. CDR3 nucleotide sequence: TGCGCCAGCAGCCAAGATACAGGGGGACACTATGGCTACACCTTC.

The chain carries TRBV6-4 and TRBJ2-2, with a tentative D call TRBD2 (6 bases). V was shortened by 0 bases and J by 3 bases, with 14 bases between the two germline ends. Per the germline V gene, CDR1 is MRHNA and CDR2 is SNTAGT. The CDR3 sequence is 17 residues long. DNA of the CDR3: TGTGCCAGCAGTGACTCGAACGCGGGAAGAGACACCGGGGAGCTGTTTTTT. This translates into CASSDSNAGRDTGELFF.

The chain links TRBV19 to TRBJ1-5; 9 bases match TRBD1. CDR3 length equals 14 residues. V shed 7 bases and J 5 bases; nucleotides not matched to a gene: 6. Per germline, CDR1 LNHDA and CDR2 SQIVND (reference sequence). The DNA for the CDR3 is TGTGCCAGTACTCCTAGGACAGGGGATCAGCCCCAGCATTTT. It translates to CASTPRTGDQPQHF. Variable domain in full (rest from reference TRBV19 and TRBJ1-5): DGGITQSPKYLFRKEGQNVTLSCEQNLNHDAMYWYRQDPGQGLRLIYYSQIVNDFQKGDIAEGYSVSREKKESFPLTVTSAQKNPTAFYLCASTPRTGDQPQHFGDGTRLSIL.

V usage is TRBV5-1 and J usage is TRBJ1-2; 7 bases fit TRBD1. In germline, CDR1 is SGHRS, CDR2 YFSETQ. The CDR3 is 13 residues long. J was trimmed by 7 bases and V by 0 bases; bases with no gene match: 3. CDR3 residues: CASSLEGARGYTF. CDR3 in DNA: TGCGCCAGCAGCTTGGAGGGGGCTCGTGGCTACACCTTC. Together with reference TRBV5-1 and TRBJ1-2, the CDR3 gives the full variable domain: KAGVTQTPRYLIKTRGQQVTLSCSPISGHRSVSWYQQTPGQGLQFLFEYFSETQRNKGNFPGRFSGRQFSNSRSEMNVSTLELGDSALYLCASSLEGARGYTFGSGTRLTVV.

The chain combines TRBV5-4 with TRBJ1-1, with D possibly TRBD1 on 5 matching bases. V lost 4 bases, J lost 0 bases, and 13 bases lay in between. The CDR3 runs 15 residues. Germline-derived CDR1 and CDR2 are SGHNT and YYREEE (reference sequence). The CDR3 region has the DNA TGTGCCAGCAGCGGAGTGGGGCGTTTGAACACTGAAGCTTTCTTT. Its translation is CASSGVGRLNTEAFF.

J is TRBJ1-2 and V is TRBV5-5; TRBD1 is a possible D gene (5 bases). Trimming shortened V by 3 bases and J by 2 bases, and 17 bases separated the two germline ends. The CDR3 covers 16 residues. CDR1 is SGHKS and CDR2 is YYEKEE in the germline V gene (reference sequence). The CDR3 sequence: CASSWAGIDHNYGYTF. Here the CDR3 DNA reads TGTGCCAGCAGCTGGGCAGGGATCGACCACAACTATGGCTACACCTTC.

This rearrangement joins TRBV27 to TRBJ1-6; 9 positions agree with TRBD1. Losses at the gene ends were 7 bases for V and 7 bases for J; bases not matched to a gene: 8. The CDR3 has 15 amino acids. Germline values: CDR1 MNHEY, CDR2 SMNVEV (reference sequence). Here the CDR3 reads CASKLQGARNSPLHF. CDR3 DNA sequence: TGTGCCAGCAAGCTACAGGGGGCAAGGAATTCACCCCTCCACTTT.